What follows describes a single TCR beta chain. Its matching antigen is unknown. This sample was included in a study of shared clonotypes between healthy human individuals. Study at large: Ranging from 18 to 49 in age, donors were a couple of women and a few men. Whole-study results and caveats: A few donors held about 4.5% of naive CD4 clonotypes in common.

V shed 5 bases and J shed 7 bases, with 15 bases lying between them. The germline gives CDR1 MNHEY, CDR2 SMNVEV (reference sequence). This CDR3 is built from 13 residues. Authors' data handling: ImmunoSEQ output lacked quality scores and full-length reads, limiting matched filtering. Sequencing used immunoSEQ multiplex PCR; TCRdb keeps in-frame clones, though not all of them. V, J and clone size are those of that table, while D and trimming were read from the DNA. The sample has some 2,000,000 clones, about 95% seen once. CD45RO-negative, CCR7-selected cells formed the naive CD8 fraction, which excluded terminally differentiated effector memory CD45RA+ cells. Caucasian adults living in Nashville, Tennessee, provided all samples.

This receptor was taken from a man between 18 and 29 years old in good health. The specimen sequenced was naive CD8+ T cells sorted from blood. The chain recombines TRBV27 with TRBJ2-7; TRBD2 is a possible D gene (5 bases). This CDR3 reads CASSPGLASEQYF. CDR3 coding DNA: TGTGCCAGCAGTCCCGGGCTAGCTAGTGAGCAGTACTTC.